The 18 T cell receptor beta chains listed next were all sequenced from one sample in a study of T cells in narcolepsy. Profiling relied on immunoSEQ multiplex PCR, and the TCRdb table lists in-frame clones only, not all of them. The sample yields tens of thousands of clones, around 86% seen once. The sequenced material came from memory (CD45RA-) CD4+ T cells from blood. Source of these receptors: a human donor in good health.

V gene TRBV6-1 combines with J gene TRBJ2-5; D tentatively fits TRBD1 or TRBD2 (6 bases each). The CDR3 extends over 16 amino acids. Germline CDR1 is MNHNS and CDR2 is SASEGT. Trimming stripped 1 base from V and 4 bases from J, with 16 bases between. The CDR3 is CASSEVTSGGRETQYF. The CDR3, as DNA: TGTGCCAGCAGTGAAGTTACGTCCGGGGGCCGAGAGACCCAGTACTTC.

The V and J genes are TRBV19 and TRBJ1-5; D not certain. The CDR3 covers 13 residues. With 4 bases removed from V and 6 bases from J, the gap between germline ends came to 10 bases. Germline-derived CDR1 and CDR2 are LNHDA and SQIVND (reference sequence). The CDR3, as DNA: TGTGCCAGTAGTAAGGCTGCTTTTCAGCCCCAGCATTTT. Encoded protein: CASSKAAFQPQHF.

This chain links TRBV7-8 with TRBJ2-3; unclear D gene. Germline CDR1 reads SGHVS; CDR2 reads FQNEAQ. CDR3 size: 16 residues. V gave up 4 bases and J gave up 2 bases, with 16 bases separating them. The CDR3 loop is CASSSKVRTSTDTQYF. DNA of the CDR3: TGTGCCAGCAGCTCGAAAGTGCGAACTTCCACAGATACGCAGTATTTT.

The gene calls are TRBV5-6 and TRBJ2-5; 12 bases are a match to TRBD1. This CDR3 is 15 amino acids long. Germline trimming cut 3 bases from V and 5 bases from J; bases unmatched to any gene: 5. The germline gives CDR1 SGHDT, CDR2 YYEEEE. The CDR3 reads CASSSWDRGQETQYF. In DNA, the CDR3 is TGTGCCAGCAGCTCTTGGGACAGGGGGCAGGAGACCCAGTACTTC.

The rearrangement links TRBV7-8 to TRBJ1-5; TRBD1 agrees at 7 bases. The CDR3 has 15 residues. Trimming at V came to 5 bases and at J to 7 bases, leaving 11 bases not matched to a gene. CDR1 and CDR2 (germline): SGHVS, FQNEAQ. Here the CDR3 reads CASSPRQGGEQPQHF. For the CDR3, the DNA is TGTGCCAGCAGCCCGCGACAGGGCGGGGAACAGCCCCAGCATTTT.

The CDR3 here is CASIYRDKTTDTQYF. In nucleotides, the CDR3 is TGTGCCAGCATTTACCGGGACAAGACCACAGATACGCAGTATTTT. J is TRBJ2-3 and V is TRBV2, with D perhaps matching TRBD1 (6 bases). The CDR3 totals 15 residues. Germline CDR1 is SNHLY and CDR2 is FYNNEI. Deletions cut 7 bases from V and 2 bases from J, with 16 bases between.

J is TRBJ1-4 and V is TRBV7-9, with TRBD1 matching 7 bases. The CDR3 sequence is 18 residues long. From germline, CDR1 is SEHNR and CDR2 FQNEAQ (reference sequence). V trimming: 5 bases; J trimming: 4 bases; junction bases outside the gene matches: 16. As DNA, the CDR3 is TGTGCCAGCAGCCAAGCGGGGGACAGTCAGCACCTTAATGAAAAACTGTTTTTT. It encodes CASSQAGDSQHLNEKLFF.

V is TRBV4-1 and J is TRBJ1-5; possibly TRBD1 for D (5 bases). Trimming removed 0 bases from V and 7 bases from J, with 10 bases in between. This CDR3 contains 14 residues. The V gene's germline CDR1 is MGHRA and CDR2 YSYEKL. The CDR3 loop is CASSQEQVGQPQHF. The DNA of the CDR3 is TGCGCCAGCAGCCAAGAACAGGTAGGGCAGCCCCAGCATTTT.

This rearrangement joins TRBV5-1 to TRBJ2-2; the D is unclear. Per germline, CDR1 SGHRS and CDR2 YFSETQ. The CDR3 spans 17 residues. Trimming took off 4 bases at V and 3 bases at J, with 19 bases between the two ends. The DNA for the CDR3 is TGCGCCAGCAGCGGTTACAGAACCCGTCCGGACACCGGGGAGCTGTTTTTT. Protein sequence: CASSGYRTRPDTGELFF.

CDR3 region: CASSLRPTSGGNTDTQYF. In DNA, the CDR3 is TGCGCCAGCAGCCTTCGCCCGACTAGCGGGGGGAACACAGATACGCAGTATTTT. The J gene is TRBJ2-3, the V gene TRBV5-1; 13 nucleotides match TRBD2. The CDR3 consists of 18 residues. In germline, CDR1 is SGHRS, CDR2 YFSETQ. The J segment lost 2 bases and the V segment lost 4 bases, leaving 10 bases of the junction unmatched.

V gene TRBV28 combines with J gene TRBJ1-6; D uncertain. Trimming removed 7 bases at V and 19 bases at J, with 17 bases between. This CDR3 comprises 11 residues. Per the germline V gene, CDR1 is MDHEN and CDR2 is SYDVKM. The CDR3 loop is CASIGKASKHF. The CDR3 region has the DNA TGTGCCAGCATAGGAAAAGCGTCGAAACACTTT.

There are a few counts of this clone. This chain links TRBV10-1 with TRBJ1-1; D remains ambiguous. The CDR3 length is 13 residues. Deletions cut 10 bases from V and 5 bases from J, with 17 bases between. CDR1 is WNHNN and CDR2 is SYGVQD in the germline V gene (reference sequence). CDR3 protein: CAIDRAPVTEAFF. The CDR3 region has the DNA TGCGCCATTGACCGGGCCCCCGTGACTGAAGCTTTCTTT.

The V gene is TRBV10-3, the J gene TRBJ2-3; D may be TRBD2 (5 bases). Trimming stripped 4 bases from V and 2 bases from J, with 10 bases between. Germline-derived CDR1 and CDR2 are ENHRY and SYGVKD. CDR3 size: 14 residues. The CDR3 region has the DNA TGTGCCATCAGTGGCGCAGGACTCACAGATACGCAGTATTTT. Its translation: CAISGAGLTDTQYF.

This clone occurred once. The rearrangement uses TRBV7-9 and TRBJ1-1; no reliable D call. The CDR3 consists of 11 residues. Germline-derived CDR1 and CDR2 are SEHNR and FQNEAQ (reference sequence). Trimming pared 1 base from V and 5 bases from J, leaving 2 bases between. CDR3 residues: CASSLGTEAFF. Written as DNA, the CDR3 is TGTGCCAGCAGCTTAGGAACTGAAGCTTTCTTT.

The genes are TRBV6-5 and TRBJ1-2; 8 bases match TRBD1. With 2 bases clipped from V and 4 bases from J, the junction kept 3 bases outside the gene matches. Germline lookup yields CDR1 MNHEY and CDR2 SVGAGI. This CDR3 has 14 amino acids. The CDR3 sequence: CASSYGDRSYGYTF. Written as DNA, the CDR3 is TGTGCCAGCAGTTACGGGGACAGGAGCTATGGCTACACCTTC.

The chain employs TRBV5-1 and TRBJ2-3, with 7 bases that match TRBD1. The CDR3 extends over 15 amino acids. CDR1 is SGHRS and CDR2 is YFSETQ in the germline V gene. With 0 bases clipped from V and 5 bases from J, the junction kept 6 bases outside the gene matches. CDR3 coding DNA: TGCGCCAGCAGCTTGGTGGTACAGGGGCTAGATACGCAGTATTTT. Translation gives CASSLVVQGLDTQYF.

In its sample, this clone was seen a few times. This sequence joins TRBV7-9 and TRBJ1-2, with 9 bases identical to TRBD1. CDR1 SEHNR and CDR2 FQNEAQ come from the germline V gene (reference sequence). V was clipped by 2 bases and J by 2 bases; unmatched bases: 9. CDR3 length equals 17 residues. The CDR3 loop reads CASSLPRDRERNYGYTF. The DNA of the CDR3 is TGTGCCAGCAGCTTACCCCGGGACAGGGAAAGAAACTATGGCTACACCTTC.

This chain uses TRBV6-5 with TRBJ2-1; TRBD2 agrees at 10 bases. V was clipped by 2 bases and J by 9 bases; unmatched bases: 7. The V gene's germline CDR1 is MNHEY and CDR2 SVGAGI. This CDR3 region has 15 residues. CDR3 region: CASSYGTSVGFEQFF. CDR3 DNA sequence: TGTGCCAGCAGTTACGGGACTAGCGTGGGGTTTGAGCAGTTCTTC.